Following are 24 T cell receptor beta chains from one sample sequenced in a study of shared clonotypes between healthy human individuals. Clones were read by immunoSEQ multiplex PCR, and TCRdb kept only the in-frame ones, dropping some. The sample consists of hundreds of thousands of clones, about 96% of them appearing once. The sample comprised naive CD4+ T cells sorted from blood. Subset reported: CD45RA+ positively selected. Receptors originate from a woman younger than 45 in good health.

The chain uses TRBV21-1 and TRBJ2-3; the D segment call TRBD2 is taken from the table without a DNA check. TRBV21-1 represents a pseudogene. The CDR3 spans 16 residues. CDR3 coding DNA: TGTGCCAGCAGCCCCAGACTGGCTTCACACACAGATACGCAGTATTTT. Translation: CASSPRLASHTDTQYF.

The chain has TRBV15 and TRBJ2-2; D is uncertain. V was cut by 3 bases and J by 3 bases, with 2 bases left in between. CDR1 is LNHNV, CDR2 YYDKDF, per germline (reference sequence). CDR3 length: 12 residues. The CDR3 loop reads CATSSDTGELFF. CDR3 nucleotides: TGTGCCACCAGCAGTGACACCGGGGAGCTGTTTTTT.

About this clone itself: Other DNA sequences in the sample encode the same CDR3. The chain joins TRBV18 to TRBJ2-7; D might be TRBD1 (6 bases). The CDR3 extends over 14 amino acids. Germline values: CDR1 KGHSH, CDR2 LQKENI. Trimming removed 2 bases from V and 3 bases from J, with 11 bases in between. CDR3: CASSPGGRSYEQYF. The DNA of the CDR3 is TGTGCCAGCTCACCAGGGGGCCGAAGCTACGAGCAGTACTTC. Full variable domain (outside the CDR3, taken from reference TRBV18 and TRBJ2-7): NAGVMQNPRHLVRRRGQEARLRCSPMKGHSHVYWYRQLPEEGLKFMVYLQKENIIDESGMPKERFSAEFPKEGPSILRIQQVVRGDSAAYFCASSPGGRSYEQYFGPGTRLTVT.

Remarks on this clone: An end of the junction differs from the germline gene, which may be a read error. The chain employs TRBV28 and TRBJ2-2; 15 nucleotides align to TRBD2. The CDR3 extends over 21 amino acids. Germline V gives CDR1 MDHEN, CDR2 SYDVKM. The CDR3 region has the DNA TGTGCCAGCAGTTTCGACAGATATGGACTAGCGGGAGGGCCGAAGACCGGGGAGCTGTTTTTT. Translated, it gives CASSFDRYGLAGGPKTGELFF. The variable domain in full, with the rest retrieved from reference TRBV28 and TRBJ2-2, is DVKVTQSSRYLVKRTGEKVFLECVQDMDHENMFWYRQDPGLGLRLIYFSYDVKMKEKGDIPEGYSVSREKKERFSLILESASTNQTSMYLCASSFDRYGLAGGPKTGELFFGEGSRLTVL.

The V call is TRBV2, the J call TRBJ1-3; the match to TRBD1 covers 7 bases. Germline values: CDR1 SNHLY, CDR2 FYNNEI. J was trimmed by 5 bases and V by 7 bases; bases with no gene match: 8. This CDR3 comprises 14 residues. CDR3 amino acids: CASTPTGKRNTIYF. The CDR3 nucleotides are TGTGCCAGCACGCCGACAGGGAAAAGAAACACCATATATTTT. Full variable domain (rest looked up from reference TRBV2 and TRBJ1-3): EPEVTQTPSHQVTQMGQEVILRCVPISNHLYFYWYRQILGQKVEFLVSFYNNEISEKSEIFDDQFSVERPDGSNFTLKIRSTKLEDSAMYFCASTPTGKRNTIYFGEGSWLTVV.

This chain links TRBV19 with TRBJ1-5; TRBD1 aligns across 7 bases. V gave up 4 bases and J gave up 3 bases; unmatched junction bases: 6. CDR1 is LNHDA and CDR2 is SQIVND in the germline V gene (reference sequence). The length of the CDR3 is 15 residues. The chain's CDR3 is CASSTPGGNNQPQHF. The CDR3 coding sequence is TGTGCCAGTAGTACGCCAGGGGGGAACAATCAGCCCCAGCATTTT.

About this clone itself: Other DNA sequences in the sample encode the same CDR3. This chain links TRBV6-5 with TRBJ1-1; possible D gene TRBD1, 5 bases. The CDR3 length is 15 residues. Germline CDR1 MNHEY, CDR2 SVGAGI. The germline V and J ends were trimmed by 0 bases and 0 bases, with 8 bases remaining between them. CDR3 in amino acids: CASSYSGTLNTEAFF. CDR3 nucleotides: TGTGCCAGCAGTTACTCTGGGACGCTGAACACTGAAGCTTTCTTT.

The chain employs TRBV5-8 and TRBJ2-7; maybe TRBD1 (6 bases). V was cut by 5 bases and J by 2 bases, with 11 bases left in between. CDR3 length equals 13 residues. The V gene's germline CDR1 is SGHTS and CDR2 YDEGEE. The CDR3 DNA follows: TGTGCCAGCAGTAAAACAGGGCCCTACGAGCAGTACTTC. Translation: CASSKTGPYEQYF.

The rearrangement joins TRBV6-5 to TRBJ2-3, with TRBD1 matching over 7 bases. The V segment lost 6 bases and the J segment 2 bases; nucleotides outside the gene matches: 5. Germline V CDR1 and CDR2: MNHEY, SVGAGI. The CDR3 runs 14 residues. The CDR3, as DNA: TGTGCCAGCAGCGACAGGGCGATCACAGATACGCAGTATTTT. Amino acid sequence: CASSDRAITDTQYF.

The gene calls are TRBV28 and TRBJ2-3; D uncertain. V lost 3 bases, J lost 4 bases, and 11 bases lay in between. The CDR3 runs 14 residues. Germline V gives CDR1 MDHEN, CDR2 SYDVKM. The CDR3 is CASSFRSLADTQYF. The CDR3 coding sequence is TGTGCCAGCAGTTTTCGGTCGCTTGCAGATACGCAGTATTTT.

The chain combines TRBV6-5 with TRBJ2-7; 9 nucleotides match TRBD1. The germline gives CDR1 MNHEY, CDR2 SVGAGI. Trimming took 6 bases from V and 5 from J; bases not matched to a gene: 8. This CDR3 contains 14 residues. CDR3 nucleotide sequence: TGTGCCAGCAGCGGGACAGGGACGCGCCACGAGCAGTACTTC. Its translation is CASSGTGTRHEQYF.

About this clone: Sequence at one end of the junction differs from germline and may be a read error. The gene calls are TRBV7-9 and TRBJ1-4; no clear D. CDR1 is SEHNR, CDR2 FQNEAQ, per germline (reference sequence). The CDR3 is made up of 12 amino acids. In nucleotides, the CDR3 is TGTGCCAGCAGCTTCAAAGATAATACGAGACAATTT. Amino acid sequence: CASSFKDNTRQF.

This CDR3 reads CASNPGRSVLNNEQFF. The CDR3 DNA follows: TGCGCCAGCAACCCTGGTCGTAGCGTTCTCAACAATGAGCAGTTCTTC. The chain joins TRBV5-1 to TRBJ2-1, with D possibly TRBD2 on 5 matching bases. CDR3 length: 16 residues. Trimming took 6 bases from V and 5 from J, leaving 21 bases between them. In germline, CDR1 is SGHRS, CDR2 YFSETQ.

V gene TRBV15 combines with J gene TRBJ2-7; no definite D call. The V and J ends lost 1 base and 2 bases respectively, with 9 bases between them. Germline V gene data show CDR1 as LNHNV and CDR2 as YYDKDF (reference sequence). The CDR3 is made up of 14 amino acids. The CDR3 sequence is CATSRAQVAYEQYF. The CDR3 DNA sequence: TGTGCCACCAGCAGAGCGCAGGTAGCCTACGAGCAGTACTTC. Drawing the rest from reference TRBV15 and TRBJ2-7, the complete variable domain is DAMVIQNPRYQVTQFGKPVTLSCSQTLNHNVMYWYQQKSSQAPKLLFHYYDKDFNNEADTPDNFQSRRPNTSFCFLDIRSPGLGDTAMYLCATSRAQVAYEQYFGPGTRLTVT.

The chain has TRBV15 and TRBJ1-1; D is ambiguous. Trimming took 0 bases from V and 2 from J, leaving 10 bases between them. The CDR3 sequence is 15 residues long. Per germline, CDR1 LNHNV and CDR2 YYDKDF (reference sequence). Here the CDR3 DNA reads TGTGCCACCAGCAGAGATCGGAAAGAAAACACTGAAGCTTTCTTT. This translates into CATSRDRKENTEAFF.

The genes are TRBV15 and TRBJ1-1; TRBD1 agrees at 7 bases. Per germline, CDR1 LNHNV and CDR2 YYDKDF (reference sequence). With 2 bases clipped from V and 7 bases from J, the junction kept 13 bases outside the gene matches. The CDR3 has 16 residues. For the CDR3, the DNA is TGTGCCACCAGCAGAAATAAAGGAACCCGGGACAGTGAAGCTTTCTTT. This encodes CATSRNKGTRDSEAFF. The whole variable domain, remainder taken from reference TRBV15 and TRBJ1-1, is DAMVIQNPRYQVTQFGKPVTLSCSQTLNHNVMYWYQQKSSQAPKLLFHYYDKDFNNEADTPDNFQSRRPNTSFCFLDIRSPGLGDTAMYLCATSRNKGTRDSEAFFGQGTRLTVV.

The chain is built from TRBV29-1 and TRBJ2-7; 9 nucleotides line up with TRBD1. The CDR3 is 13 amino acids. V gave up 6 bases and J gave up 5 bases; unmatched junction bases: 8. The germline V gene encodes CDR1 SQVTM and CDR2 ANQGSEA. The CDR3 nucleotides read TGCAGCGTAGACCCGGGACAGGGTGACGAGCAGTACTTC. It encodes CSVDPGQGDEQYF.

The V call is TRBV19, the J call TRBJ2-3; TRBD2 is a possible D gene (6 bases). V was pared by 1 base and J by 5 bases, with 16 bases between. CDR1 is LNHDA and CDR2 is SQIVND in the germline V gene (reference sequence). The CDR3 runs 16 residues. The CDR3 loop reads CASSIATRAGGDTQYF. CDR3 coding DNA: TGTGCCAGTAGTATAGCGACTAGGGCAGGTGGAGATACGCAGTATTTT.

In this sample, this clone turned up once. The genes are TRBV28 and TRBJ2-7, with 9 bases that match TRBD2. V was pared by 2 bases and J by 6 bases, with 14 bases of the junction left unmatched. Germline-derived CDR1 and CDR2 are MDHEN and SYDVKM. The CDR3 contains 17 residues. The chain's CDR3 is CASSLGRKAGGLGEQYF. For the CDR3, the DNA is TGTGCCAGCAGTTTAGGGAGAAAGGCGGGAGGGCTAGGCGAGCAGTACTTC.

The genes are TRBV18 and TRBJ2-7, with D perhaps given as TRBD1 or TRBD2 (5 bases each). The V and J ends lost 3 bases and 6 bases respectively, with 15 bases between them. Germline loops: CDR1 KGHSH, CDR2 LQKENI. The CDR3 is 14 residues long. The DNA of the CDR3 is TGTGCCAGCTCACCCGGAGATGGGGACCTCGAGCAGTACTTC. Amino acids: CASSPGDGDLEQYF.

The genes are TRBV6-5 and TRBJ2-7, with TRBD2 matching over 13 bases. J was trimmed by 3 bases and V by 6 bases; bases with no gene match: 5. Germline values: CDR1 MNHEY, CDR2 SVGAGI. The CDR3 has 15 amino acids. The CDR3 is CASSPGTSGVYEQYF. CDR3 bases: TGTGCCAGCAGCCCCGGGACTAGCGGGGTCTACGAGCAGTACTTC.

The chain combines TRBV18 with TRBJ1-4; perhaps TRBD1 as D (6 bases). The ends were cut back, 5 bases at V and 3 bases at J, with 13 bases in the middle. The germline gives CDR1 KGHSH, CDR2 LQKENI. There are 15 residues in the CDR3. The CDR3 reads CASSAIQGPNEKLFF. For the CDR3, the DNA is TGTGCCAGCTCAGCGATACAGGGACCTAATGAAAAACTGTTTTTT. Based on the CDR3 plus reference TRBV18 and TRBJ1-4, the full variable domain is NAGVMQNPRHLVRRRGQEARLRCSPMKGHSHVYWYRQLPEEGLKFMVYLQKENIIDESGMPKERFSAEFPKEGPSILRIQQVVRGDSAAYFCASSAIQGPNEKLFFGSGTQLSVL.

This clone came up once. The V and J genes are TRBV2 and TRBJ2-7; D might be TRBD1 (6 bases). The germline V and J ends were trimmed by 2 bases and 4 bases, with 12 bases remaining between them. The CDR3 contains 14 residues. The germline CDR1 and CDR2 sequences are SNHLY and FYNNEI. The CDR3 sequence: CASSENPGEYEQYF. Here the CDR3 DNA reads TGTGCCAGCAGTGAAAATCCAGGGGAGTACGAGCAGTACTTC. The variable domain in full, completed from reference TRBV2 and TRBJ2-7, reads EPEVTQTPSHQVTQMGQEVILRCVPISNHLYFYWYRQILGQKVEFLVSFYNNEISEKSEIFDDQFSVERPDGSNFTLKIRSTKLEDSAMYFCASSENPGEYEQYFGPGTRLTVT.

V usage is TRBV7-2 and J usage is TRBJ2-4; D gene unclear. CDR3 length: 11 residues. Germline loops: CDR1 SGHTA, CDR2 FQGNSA. V was clipped by 2 bases and J by 10 bases, with 6 bases between them. Written as DNA, the CDR3 is TGTGCCAGCAGCTTATCAGAGATTCAGTACTTC. Amino acids: CASSLSEIQYF.